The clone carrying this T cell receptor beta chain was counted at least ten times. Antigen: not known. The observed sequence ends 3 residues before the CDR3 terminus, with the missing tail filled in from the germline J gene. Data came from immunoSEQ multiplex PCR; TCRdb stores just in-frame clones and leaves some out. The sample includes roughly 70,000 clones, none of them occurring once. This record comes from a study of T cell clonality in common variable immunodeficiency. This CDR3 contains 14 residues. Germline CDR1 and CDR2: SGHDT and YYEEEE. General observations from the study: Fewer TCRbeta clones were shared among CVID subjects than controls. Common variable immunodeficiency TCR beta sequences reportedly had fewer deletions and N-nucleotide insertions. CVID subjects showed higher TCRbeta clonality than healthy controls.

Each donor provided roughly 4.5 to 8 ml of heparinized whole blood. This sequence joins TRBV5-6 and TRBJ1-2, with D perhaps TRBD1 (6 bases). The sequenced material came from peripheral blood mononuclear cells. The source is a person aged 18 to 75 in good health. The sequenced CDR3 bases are TGTGCCAGCAGCTTAAGCCCGGGACAACAAGGG. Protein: CASSLSPGQQG. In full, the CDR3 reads CASSLSPGQQGYTF.